The clone carrying this TCR beta chain was counted a single time. This sample is drawn from a study of blood T cell repertoires in COVID-19. Study details: Material from acute and convalescent COVID-19 was sourced from the United States, Italy and Spain.

The V segment lost 3 bases and the J segment 3 bases; nucleotides outside the gene matches: 3. CDR1 and CDR2 from the germline V gene are MDHEN and SYDVKM. The CDR3 loop spans 14 amino acids. Repertoires were generated with immunoSEQ multiplex PCR, while TCRdb's copy carries only in-frame clones and drops some. This sample has some 98,000 clones, with about four fifths found just once. The specimen was peripheral blood. The source of this sequence is a human donor in a cohort sampled during active COVID-19. V usage is TRBV28 and J usage is TRBJ1-1, with 8 bases that match TRBD1. This CDR3 reads CASSLDREDTEAFF. CDR3 nucleotide sequence: TGTGCCAGCAGTTTGGACAGGGAGGACACTGAAGCTTTCTTT.